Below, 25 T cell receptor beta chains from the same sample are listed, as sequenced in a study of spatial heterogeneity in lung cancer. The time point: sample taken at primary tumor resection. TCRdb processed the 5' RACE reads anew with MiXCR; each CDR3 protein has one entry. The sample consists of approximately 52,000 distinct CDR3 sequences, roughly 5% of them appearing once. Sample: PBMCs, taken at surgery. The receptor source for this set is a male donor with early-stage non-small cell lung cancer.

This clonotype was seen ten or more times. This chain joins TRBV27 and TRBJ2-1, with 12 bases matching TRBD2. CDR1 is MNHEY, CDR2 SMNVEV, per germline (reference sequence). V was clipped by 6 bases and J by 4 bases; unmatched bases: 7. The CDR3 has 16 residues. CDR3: CASRRLAGAGYNEQFF. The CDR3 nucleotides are TGTGCCAGCAGGCGACTAGCGGGAGCGGGGTACAATGAGCAGTTCTTC.

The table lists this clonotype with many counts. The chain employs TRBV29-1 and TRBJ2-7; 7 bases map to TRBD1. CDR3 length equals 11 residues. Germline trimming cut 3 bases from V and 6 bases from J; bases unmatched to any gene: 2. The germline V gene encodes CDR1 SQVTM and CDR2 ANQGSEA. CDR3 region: CSVETGSEQYF. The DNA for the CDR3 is TGCAGCGTTGAGACAGGGTCCGAGCAGTACTTC.

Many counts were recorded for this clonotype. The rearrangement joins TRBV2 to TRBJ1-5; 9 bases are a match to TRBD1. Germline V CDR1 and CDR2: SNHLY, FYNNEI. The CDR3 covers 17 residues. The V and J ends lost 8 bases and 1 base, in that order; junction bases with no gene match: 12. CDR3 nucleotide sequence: TGTGCCAGCTCTAACGGACAGGGGATTGGGAGCAATCAGCCCCAGCATTTT. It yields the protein CASSNGQGIGSNQPQHF.

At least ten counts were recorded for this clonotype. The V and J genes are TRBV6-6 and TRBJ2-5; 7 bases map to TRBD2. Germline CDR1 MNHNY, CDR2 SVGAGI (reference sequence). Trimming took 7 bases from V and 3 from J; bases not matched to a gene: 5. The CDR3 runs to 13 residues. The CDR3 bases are TGTGCCAGCACAAGTCGGGGGGAAGAGACCCAGTACTTC. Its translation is CASTSRGEETQYF.

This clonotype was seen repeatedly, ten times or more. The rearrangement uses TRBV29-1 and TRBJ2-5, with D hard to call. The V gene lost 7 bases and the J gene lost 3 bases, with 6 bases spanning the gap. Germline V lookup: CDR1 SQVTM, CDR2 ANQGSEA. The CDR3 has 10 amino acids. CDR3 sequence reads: CSATEETQYF. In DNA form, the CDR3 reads TGCAGCGCCACCGAAGAGACCCAGTACTTC.

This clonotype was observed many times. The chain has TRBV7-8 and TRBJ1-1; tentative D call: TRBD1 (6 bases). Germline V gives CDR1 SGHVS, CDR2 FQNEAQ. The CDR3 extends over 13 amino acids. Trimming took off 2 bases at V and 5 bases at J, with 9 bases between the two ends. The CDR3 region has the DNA TGTGCCAGCAGCTTAACAGGGCAAACTGAAGCTTTCTTT. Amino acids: CASSLTGQTEAFF.

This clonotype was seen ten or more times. The CDR3 region has the DNA TGCGCCAGCAGCTCCGGTACGGGGGGGACTGAAGCTTTCTTT. Translating gives CASSSGTGGTEAFF. This chain connects TRBV5-1 to TRBJ1-1; maybe TRBD1 (5 bases). Deletions cut 3 bases from V and 5 bases from J, with 14 bases between. Germline lookup yields CDR1 SGHRS and CDR2 YFSETQ. The CDR3 has 14 residues.

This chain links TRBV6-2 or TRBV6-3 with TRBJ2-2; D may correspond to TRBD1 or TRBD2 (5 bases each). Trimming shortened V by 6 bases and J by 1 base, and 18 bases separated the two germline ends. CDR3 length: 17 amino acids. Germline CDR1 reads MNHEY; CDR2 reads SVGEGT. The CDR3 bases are TGTGCCAGCAGCAACGGGGTGGGGCCCGTGAACACCGGGGAGCTGTTTTTT. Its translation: CASSNGVGPVNTGELFF.

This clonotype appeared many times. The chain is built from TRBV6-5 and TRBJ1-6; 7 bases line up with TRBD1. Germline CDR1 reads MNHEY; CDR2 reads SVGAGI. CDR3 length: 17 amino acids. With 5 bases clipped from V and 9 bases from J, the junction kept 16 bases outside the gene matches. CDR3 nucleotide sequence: TGTGCCAGCAGTCGGGGGACAGACCGGCTTGTGAGTTCACCCCTCCACTTT. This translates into CASSRGTDRLVSSPLHF.

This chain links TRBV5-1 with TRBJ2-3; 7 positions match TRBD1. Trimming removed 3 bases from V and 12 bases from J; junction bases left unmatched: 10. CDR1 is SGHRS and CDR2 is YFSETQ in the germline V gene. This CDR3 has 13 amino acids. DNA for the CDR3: TGCGCCAGCAGCTCCGGGCCACGGGACAGTCAGTATTTT. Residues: CASSSGPRDSQYF.

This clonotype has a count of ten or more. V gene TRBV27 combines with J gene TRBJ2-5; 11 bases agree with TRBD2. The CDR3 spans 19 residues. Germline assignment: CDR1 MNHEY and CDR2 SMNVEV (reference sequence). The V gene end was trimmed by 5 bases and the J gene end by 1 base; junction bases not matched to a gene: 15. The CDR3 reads CASSPRGPGLAAFQETQYF. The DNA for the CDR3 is TGTGCCAGCAGTCCCAGGGGGCCGGGACTAGCGGCATTCCAAGAGACCCAGTACTTC.

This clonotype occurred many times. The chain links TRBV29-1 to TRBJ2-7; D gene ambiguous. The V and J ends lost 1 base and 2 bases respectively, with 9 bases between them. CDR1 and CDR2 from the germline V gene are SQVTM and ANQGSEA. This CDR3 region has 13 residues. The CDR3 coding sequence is TGCAGCGTTGAAGGGCGATACCCCTACGAGCAGTACTTC. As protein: CSVEGRYPYEQYF.

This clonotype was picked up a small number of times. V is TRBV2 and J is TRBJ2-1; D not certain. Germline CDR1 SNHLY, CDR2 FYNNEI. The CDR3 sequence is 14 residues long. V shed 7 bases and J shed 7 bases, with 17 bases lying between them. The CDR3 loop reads CASNINPAPNEQFF. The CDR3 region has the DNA TGTGCCAGCAATATTAACCCAGCCCCTAATGAGCAGTTCTTC.

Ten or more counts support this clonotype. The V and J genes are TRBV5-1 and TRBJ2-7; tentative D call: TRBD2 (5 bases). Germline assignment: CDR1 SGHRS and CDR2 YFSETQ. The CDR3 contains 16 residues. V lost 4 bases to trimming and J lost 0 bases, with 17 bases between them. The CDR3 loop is CASSPRGGSASYEQYF. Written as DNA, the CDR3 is TGCGCCAGCAGCCCCCGGGGTGGTAGCGCCTCCTACGAGCAGTACTTC.

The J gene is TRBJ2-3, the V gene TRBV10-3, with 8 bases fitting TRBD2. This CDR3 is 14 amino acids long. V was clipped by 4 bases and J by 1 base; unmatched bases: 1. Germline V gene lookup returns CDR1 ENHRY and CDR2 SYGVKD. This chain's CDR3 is CAISGSGGTDTQYF. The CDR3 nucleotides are TGTGCCATCAGTGGTAGCGGGGGCACAGATACGCAGTATTTT.

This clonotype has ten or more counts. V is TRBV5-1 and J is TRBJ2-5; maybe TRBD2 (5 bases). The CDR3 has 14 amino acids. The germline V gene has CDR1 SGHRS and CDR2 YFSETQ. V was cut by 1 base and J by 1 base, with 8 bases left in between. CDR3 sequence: CASSLNSGQETQYF. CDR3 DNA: TGCGCCAGCAGCTTGAACAGCGGCCAAGAGACCCAGTACTTC.

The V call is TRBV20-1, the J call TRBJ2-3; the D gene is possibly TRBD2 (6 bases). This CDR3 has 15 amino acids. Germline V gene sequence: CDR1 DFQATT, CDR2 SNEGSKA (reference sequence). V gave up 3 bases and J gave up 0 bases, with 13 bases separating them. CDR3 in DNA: TGCAGTGCTAGGATCCTGGCGGGGAGCACAGATACGCAGTATTTT. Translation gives CSARILAGSTDTQYF.

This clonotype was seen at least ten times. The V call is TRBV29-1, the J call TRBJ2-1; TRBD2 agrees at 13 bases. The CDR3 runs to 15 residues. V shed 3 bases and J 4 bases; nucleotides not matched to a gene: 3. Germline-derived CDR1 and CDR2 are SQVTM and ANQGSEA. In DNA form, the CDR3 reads TGCAGCGTTGATGGGACTAGCGGGGCTTACAATGAGCAGTTCTTC. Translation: CSVDGTSGAYNEQFF.

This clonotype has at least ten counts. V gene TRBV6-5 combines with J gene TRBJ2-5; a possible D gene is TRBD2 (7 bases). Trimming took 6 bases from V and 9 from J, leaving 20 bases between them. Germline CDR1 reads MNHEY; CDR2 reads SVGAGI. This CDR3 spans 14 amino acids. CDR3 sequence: CASRLGQFREAQYF. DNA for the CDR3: TGTGCCAGCAGGCTCGGACAGTTTCGGGAGGCCCAGTACTTC.

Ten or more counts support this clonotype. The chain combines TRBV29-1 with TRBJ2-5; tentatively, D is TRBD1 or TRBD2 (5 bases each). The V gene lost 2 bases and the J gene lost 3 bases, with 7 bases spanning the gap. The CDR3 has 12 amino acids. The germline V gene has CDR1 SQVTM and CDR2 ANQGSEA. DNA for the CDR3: TGCAGCGTTGAACGGGGCGAAGAGACCCAGTACTTC. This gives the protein CSVERGEETQYF.

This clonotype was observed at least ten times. CDR3: CASSYSGIGVLAGVGDEQFF. For the CDR3, the DNA is TGCGCCAGCAGCTACTCAGGGATAGGAGTACTAGCGGGAGTTGGCGATGAGCAGTTCTTC. V gene TRBV5-1 combines with J gene TRBJ2-1; 11 nucleotides line up with TRBD2. Per the germline V gene, CDR1 is SGHRS and CDR2 is YFSETQ. V trimming: 3 bases; J trimming: 8 bases; junction bases outside the gene matches: 22. This CDR3 has 20 residues.

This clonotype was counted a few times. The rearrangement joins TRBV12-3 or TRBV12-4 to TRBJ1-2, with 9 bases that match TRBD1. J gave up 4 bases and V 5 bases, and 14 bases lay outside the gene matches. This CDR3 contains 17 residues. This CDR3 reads CASSVYRGRSSGYGYTF. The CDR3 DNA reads TGTGCCAGCAGTGTGTACAGGGGGCGCAGTTCAGGCTATGGCTACACCTTC.

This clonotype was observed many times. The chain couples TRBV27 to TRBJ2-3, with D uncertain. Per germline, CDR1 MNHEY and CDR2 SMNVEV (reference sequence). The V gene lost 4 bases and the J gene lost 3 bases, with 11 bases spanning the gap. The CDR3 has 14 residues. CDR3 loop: CASSSVDQTDTQYF. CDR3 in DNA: TGTGCCAGCAGTTCGGTCGATCAAACAGATACGCAGTATTTT.

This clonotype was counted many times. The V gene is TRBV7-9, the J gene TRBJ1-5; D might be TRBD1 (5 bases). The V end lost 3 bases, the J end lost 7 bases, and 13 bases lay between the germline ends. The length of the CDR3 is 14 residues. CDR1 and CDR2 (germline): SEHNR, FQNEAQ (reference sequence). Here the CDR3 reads CASSFGAQGQPQHF. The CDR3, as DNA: TGTGCCAGCAGCTTCGGGGCCCAAGGGCAGCCCCAGCATTTT. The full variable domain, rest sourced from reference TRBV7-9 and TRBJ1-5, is DTGVSQNPRHKITKRGQNVTFRCDPISEHNRLYWYRQTLGQGPEFLTYFQNEAQLEKSRLLSDRFSAERPKGSFSTLEIQRTEQGDSAMYLCASSFGAQGQPQHFGDGTRLSIL.

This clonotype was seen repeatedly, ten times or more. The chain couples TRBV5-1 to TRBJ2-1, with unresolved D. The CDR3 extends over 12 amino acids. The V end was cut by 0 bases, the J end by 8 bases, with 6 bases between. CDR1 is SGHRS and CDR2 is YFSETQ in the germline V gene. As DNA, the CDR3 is TGCGCCAGCAGCTTGGAAGGCGATGAGCAGTTCTTC. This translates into CASSLEGDEQFF.